The T cell receptor beta chain under discussion was sequenced for a study of CD8 T cells in ankylosing spondylitis. This clonotype was counted many times. CDR1 is DFQATT and CDR2 is SNEGSKA in the germline V gene (reference sequence). Trimming removed 2 bases at V and 2 bases at J, with 13 bases between. The CDR3 extends over 14 amino acids. TCRdb recomputed calls from the 5' RACE reads with MiXCR, one row per CDR3 protein. This sample has more than 100,000 distinct CDR3 sequences, with 9.5% to 12% found just once. The sequence came from a female donor with ankylosing spondylitis or in good health (not recorded which). This chain uses TRBV20-1 with TRBJ2-7; D perhaps matches TRBD1 (6 bases). The sample was blood, either unsorted or a sorted T cell fraction (not recorded which). The CDR3 DNA reads as TGCAGTGCTAGACCAATGGACAGTACCTACGAGCAGTACTTC. Translating gives CSARPMDSTYEQYF.